The 19 T cell receptor beta chains below all came from one sample that was sequenced in a study of shared clonotypes between healthy human individuals. The protocol was immunoSEQ multiplex PCR, while the TCRdb copy is restricted to in-frame clones and leaves out a portion. This table has approximately 1.1 million clones, about 80% appearing once. Sequenced: memory CD4+ T cells from PBMCs. Documented subset: CD45RA-negative fraction. The receptor source for this set is a man aged 18 to 30 in good health. Some clones in this sample may be carry-over from other donors' samples.

The CDR3 DNA is TGTGCCAGCAGCCCTACCCGGGGACAGCAGAGGCTGTTTTTT. As protein: CASSPTRGQQRLFF. V is TRBV25-1 and J is TRBJ1-4; 7 nucleotides agree with TRBD1. The CDR3 covers 14 residues. V trimming: 6 bases; J trimming: 14 bases; junction bases outside the gene matches: 15. Germline CDR1 is MGHDK and CDR2 is SYGVNS.

Comment on this clone: Other nucleotide sequences in the sample specify the same CDR3. V is TRBV19 and J is TRBJ2-7; D is undetermined. The germline V and J ends were trimmed by 1 base and 0 bases, with 10 bases remaining between them. The CDR3 runs 15 residues. Germline V gives CDR1 LNHDA, CDR2 SQIVND (reference sequence). The CDR3 DNA reads TGTGCCAGTAGTATAGGAGGCTCACTCTCCTACGAGCAGTACTTC. It is translated as CASSIGGSLSYEQYF. The whole variable domain, remainder taken from reference TRBV19 and TRBJ2-7, is DGGITQSPKYLFRKEGQNVTLSCEQNLNHDAMYWYRQDPGQGLRLIYYSQIVNDFQKGDIAEGYSVSREKKESFPLTVTSAQKNPTAFYLCASSIGGSLSYEQYFGPGTRLTVT.

This chain connects TRBV28 to TRBJ2-5; tentative D call: TRBD2 (5 bases). Trimming removed 6 bases from V and 4 bases from J, with 24 bases in between. Per germline, CDR1 MDHEN and CDR2 SYDVKM. The CDR3 is made up of 17 amino acids. The CDR3 DNA sequence: TGTGCCAGCAGCGTTACGCGGACTCTCTTTCGAGGAGAGACCCAGTACTTC. It is translated as CASSVTRTLFRGETQYF.

V gene TRBV28 combines with J gene TRBJ1-1; D gene uncertain. The germline CDR1 and CDR2 sequences are MDHEN and SYDVKM. This CDR3 has 14 residues. Trimming left V 3 bases short and J 1 base short, with 9 bases between. CDR3 sequence reads: CASSFYRSNTEAFF. For the CDR3, the DNA is TGTGCCAGCAGTTTTTACAGATCGAACACTGAAGCTTTCTTT. The full variable domain, its missing parts supplied by reference TRBV28 and TRBJ1-1, is DVKVTQSSRYLVKRTGEKVFLECVQDMDHENMFWYRQDPGLGLRLIYFSYDVKMKEKGDIPEGYSVSREKKERFSLILESASTNQTSMYLCASSFYRSNTEAFFGQGTRLTVV.

V and J are TRBV9 and TRBJ1-2; D is uncertain. This CDR3 spans 15 amino acids. Looked up from germline, CDR1 is SGDLS and CDR2 is YYNGEE. Trimming took off 0 bases at V and 8 bases at J, with 17 bases between the two ends. The CDR3 sequence is CASSVVEHKTGGYTF. The DNA of the CDR3 is TGTGCCAGCAGCGTAGTGGAACACAAAACGGGAGGCTACACCTTC.

A few counts support this clone. The rearrangement uses TRBV29-1 and TRBJ2-7; 9 positions agree with TRBD1. With 4 bases clipped from V and 3 bases from J, the junction kept 10 bases outside the gene matches. CDR3 length: 15 amino acids. Germline loops: CDR1 SQVTM, CDR2 ANQGSEA. CDR3 coding DNA: TGCAGCGTTGTGGGGGAAGGGACAGGGCTCTACGAGCAGTACTTC. It codes for CSVVGEGTGLYEQYF.

The chain is built from TRBV5-1 and TRBJ1-1, with no clear D. CDR3 length: 12 residues. The V gene lost 4 bases and the J gene lost 5 bases, with 9 bases spanning the gap. Germline V lookup: CDR1 SGHRS, CDR2 YFSETQ. This CDR3 reads CASSPGWTEAFF. The CDR3 DNA reads as TGCGCCAGCAGCCCCGGGTGGACTGAAGCTTTCTTT.

This clone occurred once. The chain couples TRBV29-1 to TRBJ2-3; no reliable D call. Trimming stripped 0 bases from V and 2 bases from J, with 6 bases between. CDR3 length equals 13 residues. Germline V CDR1 and CDR2: SQVTM, ANQGSEA. The CDR3 loop reads CSVEDGVTDTQYF. CDR3 DNA: TGCAGCGTTGAAGACGGTGTCACAGATACGCAGTATTTT.

The chain's CDR3 is CASSLTSGTNEQYF. The CDR3 DNA follows: TGCGCCAGCAGCTTAACTAGCGGGACCAACGAGCAGTACTTC. This chain connects TRBV5-1 to TRBJ2-7, with 10 bases identical to TRBD2. CDR1 is SGHRS and CDR2 is YFSETQ in the germline V gene. This CDR3 region has 14 residues. Germline trimming cut 2 bases from V and 5 bases from J; bases unmatched to any gene: 4. The whole variable domain, remainder taken from reference TRBV5-1 and TRBJ2-7, is KAGVTQTPRYLIKTRGQQVTLSCSPISGHRSVSWYQQTPGQGLQFLFEYFSETQRNKGNFPGRFSGRQFSNSRSEMNVSTLELGDSALYLCASSLTSGTNEQYFGPGTRLTVT.

This clone has just one count. The chain has TRBV6-1 and TRBJ1-3, with D hard to call. With 5 bases removed from V and 4 bases from J, the gap between germline ends came to 12 bases. Per germline, CDR1 MNHNS and CDR2 SASEGT. The CDR3 is made up of 14 amino acids. CDR3 loop: CASSQEDHGNTIYF. CDR3 nucleotides: TGTGCCAGCAGTCAAGAGGACCACGGAAACACCATATATTTT.

The rearrangement links TRBV27 to TRBJ1-2; D is unresolved. CDR3 length: 16 residues. From germline, CDR1 is MNHEY and CDR2 SMNVEV (reference sequence). V was pared by 1 base and J by 10 bases, with 22 bases between. CDR3 region: CASSLWGGSIRLNYTF. DNA for the CDR3: TGTGCCAGCAGTTTATGGGGTGGATCTATCCGGCTTAACTACACCTTC.

Remarks on this clone: Other DNA sequences in this sample translate to the same CDR3. The DNA for the CDR3 is TGTGCCAGCAGCTTGACTAGCGGGAGGGCGAATGAGCAGTTCTTC. This encodes CASSLTSGRANEQFF. The rearrangement joins TRBV7-9 to TRBJ2-1, with TRBD2 identical over 14 bases. From germline, CDR1 is SEHNR and CDR2 FQNEAQ (reference sequence). The CDR3 sequence is 15 residues long. V gave up 3 bases and J gave up 7 bases; unmatched junction bases: 2.

This chain uses TRBV5-1 with TRBJ2-1; weak D call: TRBD2 (5 bases). CDR3 length equals 14 residues. Trimming shortened V by 4 bases and J by 6 bases, and 14 bases separated the two germline ends. Germline V gene lookup returns CDR1 SGHRS and CDR2 YFSETQ. The CDR3 coding sequence is TGCGCCAGCAGCGCGGCGGGTGAAACCAATGAGCAGTTCTTC. Translating it yields CASSAAGETNEQFF.

J is TRBJ2-2 and V is TRBV18; no firm D call. The CDR3 length is 11 residues. Looked up from germline, CDR1 is KGHSH and CDR2 is LQKENI. V was trimmed by 6 bases and J by 6 bases, leaving 5 bases between them. CDR3 coding DNA: TGTGCCAGCTCCCGGGCCGGGGAGCTGTTTTTT. Residues: CASSRAGELFF.

The chain is built from TRBV7-2 and TRBJ2-7, with D perhaps matching TRBD1 or TRBD2 (5 bases each). The ends were cut back, 2 bases at V and 2 bases at J, with 16 bases in the middle. CDR1 and CDR2 from the germline V gene are SGHTA and FQGNSA. The CDR3 contains 16 residues. CDR3 DNA sequence: TGTGCCAGCAGCTTACAGACCGGGACCTCAGCCTACGAGCAGTACTTC. This gives the protein CASSLQTGTSAYEQYF.

The rearrangement uses TRBV7-2 and TRBJ2-7, with 8 bases identical to TRBD2. Germline V gene data show CDR1 as SGHTA and CDR2 as FQGNSA. CDR3 length: 15 residues. After removal of 8 bases from V and 5 bases from J, the junction contained 14 bases not matched to a gene. The CDR3 DNA sequence: TGTGCCAGCCGTCCTGTAGCGGGAATCCGGAACGAGCAGTACTTC. Encoded protein: CASRPVAGIRNEQYF.

This clone was counted between two and nine times. This chain links TRBV19 with TRBJ1-3; D ambiguous. Between the trimmed V and J ends, which lost 5 bases and 5 bases, there was a span of 13 bases. Germline V gene data show CDR1 as LNHDA and CDR2 as SQIVND (reference sequence). CDR3 size: 14 residues. The CDR3 here is CASSPSTRRNTIYF. CDR3 nucleotides: TGTGCCAGTAGTCCCTCGACCAGGAGAAACACCATATATTTT.

The chain employs TRBV7-9 and TRBJ1-6; no firm D call. With 1 base removed from V and 7 bases from J, the gap between germline ends came to 2 bases. The length of the CDR3 is 12 residues. The V gene's germline CDR1 is SEHNR and CDR2 FQNEAQ (reference sequence). Here the CDR3 DNA reads TGTGCCAGCAGCTTAGAGAATTCACCCCTCCACTTT. This translates into CASSLENSPLHF.

The chain couples TRBV28 to TRBJ2-1; 15 bases align to TRBD2. Germline-derived CDR1 and CDR2 are MDHEN and SYDVKM. This CDR3 is built from 20 residues. The V segment lost 1 base and the J segment 4 bases; nucleotides outside the gene matches: 11. DNA for the CDR3: TGTGCCAGCAGTTTATTCCCTTCCGGGACTAGCGGGAGGCTATACAATGAGCAGTTCTTC. It yields the protein CASSLFPSGTSGRLYNEQFF.